What follows describes a single TCR beta chain. The entry originates in a study of long-term antiretroviral therapy in people with HIV. Per germline, CDR1 WNHNN and CDR2 SYGVQD (reference sequence). There are 13 residues in the CDR3. Trimming cost V 3 bases and J 3 bases, with 8 bases left between them. Sequencing relied on immunoSEQ assay v3.0, run at survey level. Here immunoSEQ multiplex PCR was the method, and the copy in TCRdb shows in-frame clones only, minus some. The data contain about 19,000 clones, about four fifths of them singletons. The J gene is TRBJ2-5, the V gene TRBV10-1; D is unclear. The sample in question was unsorted PBMCs, obtained at the start of antiretroviral therapy, before treatment. This clonotype was obtained from a man younger than 35 with HIV. The CDR3 DNA reads as TGCGCCAGCAGTGACCGGTTAGAAGAGACCCAGTACTTC. Protein product: CASSDRLEETQYF.